This T cell receptor (beta chain) was captured by sequencing in a study of blood T cell repertoires in COVID-19. Study context: The United States, Italy and Spain were the sources of the acute and convalescent COVID-19 samples.

Assay: immunoSEQ multiplex PCR; the TCRdb copy retains only in-frame clones and omits some. The table has 150,000 or so clones, less than 90% seen once; the top ten hold 5.5% to 7.5%. Recruits, aged roughly 18 to 95 years, lived in some 25 US areas. Exposed study participants had met a COVID-19 case within 2 weeks before entry. V was shortened by 1 base and J by 7 bases, with 8 bases between the two germline ends. The CDR3 sequence is 13 residues long. CDR1 is LGHDT, CDR2 YNNKEL, per germline (reference sequence). This TCR was recovered from a woman aged 50 to 60 who had been exposed to COVID-19. The sequencing sample was made of PBMCs or T cells enriched from blood (not recorded which). The chain links TRBV3-1 (or the pseudogene TRBV3-2) to TRBJ1-5; D is unresolved. CDR3 region: CASSQGAKQPQHF. The CDR3, as DNA: TGTGCCAGCAGCCAAGGGGCAAAGCAGCCCCAGCATTTT.